These T cell receptor beta chains were read from a single sample in a study of monozygotic twins with inflammatory bowel disease. From the 5' RACE reads, TCRdb lists one entry per CDR3 protein and no DNA. This table lists about 160,000 distinct CDR3 sequences. Sequencing input: blood. Receptors originate from a human donor with ulcerative colitis or Crohn's disease, or a healthy co-twin of an affected twin (not recorded which). Both conserved end residues are part of each CDR3.

J: TRBJ2-3
V: TRBV5-5
CDR3: CASSLPRVVDTQYF

J: TRBJ2-7
V: TRBV5-1
CDR3: CASSWGTGGYEQYF

J: TRBJ2-2
V: TRBV20-1
CDR3: CSARPYGAGLNTGELFF

J: TRBJ2-3
V: TRBV5-1
CDR3: CASSLYGDTQYF

J: TRBJ1-2
V: TRBV27
CDR3: CASSSLSGAWDNDGYTF

J: TRBJ1-1
V: TRBV9
CDR3: CASSVDLRGGDTEAFF

J: TRBJ1-6
V: TRBV27
CDR3: CASSQAAGDGSPLHF

J: TRBJ1-1
V: TRBV3-1
CDR3: CASSQVLGGTEAFF

J: TRBJ2-3
V: TRBV12-3/TRBV12-4
CDR3: CASLTTGSSSTDTQYF

J: TRBJ1-2
V: TRBV12-3/TRBV12-4
CDR3: CASSEGGRNYGYTF

J: TRBJ2-7
V: TRBV7-2
CDR3: CASSQNRDGEQYF

J: TRBJ2-1
V: TRBV7-2
CDR3: CASSPRLAGSWQFF

J: TRBJ1-4
V: TRBV18
CDR3: CASSPRSGEVREKLFF

J: TRBJ2-7
V: TRBV3-1
CDR3: CASSQGTGSYEQYF

J: TRBJ2-1
V: TRBV12-3/TRBV12-4
CDR3: CASSLRLAGDNYNEQFF

J: TRBJ2-7
V: TRBV18
CDR3: CASSPTRTYEQYF

J: TRBJ1-1
V: TRBV29-1
CDR3: CSGEDETGQAFF

J: TRBJ2-7
V: TRBV5-1
CDR3: CASSRSGRDSGEQYF

J: TRBJ2-6
V: TRBV14
CDR3: CASSPTGLSRANVLTF

J: TRBJ2-1
V: TRBV5-1
CDR3: CASSLKATEQFF

J: TRBJ2-1
V: TRBV5-4
CDR3: CASSQGPEQFF

J: TRBJ1-5
V: TRBV20-1
CDR3: CSARDGAAHQPQHF

J: TRBJ2-1
V: TRBV5-6
CDR3: CASSFTGEQFF

J: TRBJ2-1
V: TRBV12-3/TRBV12-4
CDR3: CASSTQGRRLF

J: TRBJ2-5
V: TRBV29-1
CDR3: CSATTLETQYF

J: TRBJ2-1
V: TRBV18
CDR3: CASLITSYGLPRDEQFF

J: TRBJ2-7
V: TRBV14
CDR3: CASSQGGYEQYF

J: TRBJ1-2
V: TRBV28
CDR3: CASSLGGVQLGYGYTF

J: TRBJ2-1
V: TRBV30
CDR3: CAWSVNIGYLHEQFF

J: TRBJ2-3
V: TRBV4-1
CDR3: CASSQDSGDTQYF

J: TRBJ2-7
V: TRBV29-1
CDR3: CSVRGGGTGTYEQYF

J: TRBJ1-5
V: TRBV20-1
CDR3: CSARQGVDQPQHF

J: TRBJ1-1
V: TRBV5-1
CDR3: CASSLDPTGRIRNTEAFF

J: TRBJ2-5
V: TRBV5-1
CDR3: CASSLRTVRQETQYF

J: TRBJ2-7
V: TRBV20-1
CDR3: CSASPNSYEQYF

J: TRBJ2-3
V: TRBV7-6
CDR3: CASSSGGATVNTQYF

J: TRBJ2-1
V: TRBV29-1
CDR3: CSVEETSGRDNEQFF

J: TRBJ2-7
V: TRBV4-1
CDR3: CASSQIGQRSYEQYF

J: TRBJ2-1
V: TRBV5-1
CDR3: CASSKRGREDSNEQFF

J: TRBJ2-1
V: TRBV14
CDR3: CASSRTMVAENEQFF

J: TRBJ2-7
V: TRBV29-1
CDR3: CSVRQGAGEQYF

J: TRBJ2-7
V: TRBV7-2
CDR3: CASSTRTSREGSQYF